The 23 T cell receptor beta chains presented below share a single source sample, sequenced in a study of shared clonotypes between healthy human individuals. Using immunoSEQ multiplex PCR, the repertoire was profiled, and TCRdb retains in-frame clones only, with some absent. The top ten clones hold approximately 0.3% of a sample with about 580,000 clones, about 98% of them seen once. Positively selected for CCR7, the CD45RO-negative cells used as naive CD8 cells excluded terminally differentiated effector memory CD45RA+ cells. The sample was naive CD8+ T cells sorted from blood. The origin of the receptors is a man aged 25 to 45 in good health.

This clone was seen more than once but under ten times. The V call is TRBV19, the J call TRBJ2-1, with 7 bases aligning to TRBD1. V dropped 1 base and J dropped 3; count of bases not matched to a gene: 6. There are 16 residues in the CDR3. Germline V gene lookup returns CDR1 LNHDA and CDR2 SQIVND (reference sequence). CDR3 amino acids: CASSIGGQRLYNEQFF. In nucleotides, the CDR3 is TGTGCCAGTAGTATAGGGGGACAGCGGCTCTACAATGAGCAGTTCTTC.

The genes are TRBV7-9 and TRBJ1-3; D unresolved. CDR1 and CDR2 (germline): SEHNR, FQNEAQ (reference sequence). Trimming left V 0 bases short and J 1 base short, with 13 bases between. CDR3 length: 17 residues. The CDR3 coding sequence is TGTGCCAGCAGCTTAGCTCAAACGTTCATTTCTGGAAACACCATATATTTT. It encodes CASSLAQTFISGNTIYF.

CDR3: CASSGQGVRANVLTF. In DNA form, the CDR3 reads TGTGCCAGCAGTGGGCAGGGCGTGCGGGCCAACGTCCTGACTTTC. The V call is TRBV2, the J call TRBJ2-6, with a possible D match to TRBD1 (5 bases). V was shortened by 4 bases and J by 5 bases, with 12 bases between the two germline ends. The CDR3 runs 15 residues. Germline CDR1 reads SNHLY; CDR2 reads FYNNEI.

The chain carries TRBV7-2 and TRBJ1-5; no definite D call. This CDR3 has 13 residues. Germline V lookup: CDR1 SGHTA, CDR2 FQGNSA. V was shortened by 2 bases and J by 4 bases, with 6 bases between the two germline ends. The CDR3 DNA follows: TGTGCCAGCAGCTTATACGGGAATCAGCCCCAGCATTTT. Translation: CASSLYGNQPQHF.

The chain joins TRBV5-4 to TRBJ2-1, with D unclear. Germline V lookup: CDR1 SGHNT, CDR2 YYREEE (reference sequence). This CDR3 region has 15 residues. With 4 bases removed from V and 4 bases from J, the gap between germline ends came to 15 bases. The DNA for the CDR3 is TGTGCCAGCAGCAAATTCTCGGACGGATACAATGAGCAGTTCTTC. It translates to CASSKFSDGYNEQFF.

This clone was counted a single time. V and J are TRBV18 and TRBJ2-1; TRBD2 matches at 7 bases. Germline V gene lookup returns CDR1 KGHSH and CDR2 LQKENI. J lost 10 bases, V lost 2 bases, and 8 bases had no gene match. The CDR3 is made up of 14 amino acids. The CDR3 DNA follows: TGTGCCAGCTCACCAGAGGCTAGCGGACTAGAGCAGTTCTTC. It specifies CASSPEASGLEQFF.

CDR3 DNA sequence: TGTGCCAGCAGCTCAGGGGCAGGGGATCAGCCCCAGCATTTT. It codes for CASSSGAGDQPQHF. The chain carries TRBV5-6 and TRBJ1-5; perhaps TRBD1 as D (6 bases). This CDR3 is built from 14 residues. The germline V and J ends were trimmed by 3 bases and 5 bases, with 12 bases remaining between them. Germline V gene data show CDR1 as SGHDT and CDR2 as YYEEEE.

The CDR3 sequence: CASLTGDYGYTF. The CDR3 nucleotides are TGTGCCAGCTTGACAGGGGACTATGGCTACACCTTC. The chain links TRBV7-9 to TRBJ1-2; TRBD1 aligns across 8 bases. From germline, CDR1 is SEHNR and CDR2 FQNEAQ (reference sequence). CDR3 length: 12 amino acids. The V gene end was trimmed by 8 bases and the J gene end by 3 bases; junction bases not matched to a gene: 2.

The chain joins TRBV7-8 to TRBJ2-1; D is unresolved. The V gene's germline CDR1 is SGHVS and CDR2 FQNEAQ. V was cut by 2 bases and J by 5 bases, with 4 bases left in between. This CDR3 contains 12 residues. In DNA form, the CDR3 reads TGTGCCAGCAGCTTAAGTAACAATGAGCAGTTCTTC. This encodes CASSLSNNEQFF. Complete variable domain (other parts from reference TRBV7-8 and TRBJ2-1): GAGVSQSPRYKVAKRGQDVALRCDPISGHVSLFWYQQALGQGPEFLTYFQNEAQLDKSGLPSDRFFAERPEGSVSTLKIQRTQQEDSAVYLCASSLSNNEQFFGPGTRLTVL.

Only one count was recorded for this clone. The rearrangement links TRBV15 to TRBJ2-1, with D unclear. V shed 4 bases and J shed 4 bases, with 8 bases lying between them. The CDR3 contains 13 residues. Looked up from germline, CDR1 is LNHNV and CDR2 is YYDKDF (reference sequence). CDR3 sequence (DNA): TGTGCCACCAGCATCCTACAGTACAATGAGCAGTTCTTC. Translated: CATSILQYNEQFF.

This clone has only one observation. The chain joins TRBV5-6 to TRBJ2-7; D not certain. CDR1 is SGHDT, CDR2 YYEEEE, per germline. The CDR3 runs 11 residues. V lost 2 bases and J lost 5, with 5 bases in between. CDR3 in amino acids: CASSFTDEQYF. The CDR3 DNA is TGTGCCAGCAGCTTCACAGACGAGCAGTACTTC.

The V gene is TRBV5-1, the J gene TRBJ2-1, with 8 bases identical to TRBD2. CDR1 is SGHRS, CDR2 YFSETQ, per germline. Trimming at V came to 3 bases and at J to 2 bases, leaving 10 bases not matched to a gene. The CDR3 totals 17 residues. CDR3: CASSSLTGGPPYNEQFF. DNA for the CDR3: TGCGCCAGCAGCTCCCTGACGGGAGGGCCCCCCTACAATGAGCAGTTCTTC.

The CDR3 is CASSQVGTSGRRYGYTF. CDR3 coding DNA: TGCGCCAGCAGCCAAGTGGGGACCAGCGGACGTCGCTATGGCTACACCTTC. The chain is built from TRBV4-3 and TRBJ1-2; D is perhaps TRBD1 (5 bases). V lost 1 base, J lost 4 bases, and 19 bases lay in between. This CDR3 is 17 amino acids long. Germline V gene data show CDR1 as LGHNA and CDR2 as YSLEER.

The J gene is TRBJ1-1, the V gene TRBV27, with D possibly being TRBD1 (5 bases). CDR1 MNHEY and CDR2 SMNVEV come from the germline V gene (reference sequence). The V end was cut by 5 bases, the J end by 0 bases, with 13 bases between. This CDR3 is 15 amino acids long. The CDR3 sequence is CASSPLGDVNTEAFF. The CDR3 bases are TGTGCCAGCAGTCCTTTGGGGGACGTGAACACTGAAGCTTTCTTT.

V is TRBV20-1 and J is TRBJ2-7, with 7 bases matching TRBD1. V lost 7 bases, J lost 6 bases, and 6 bases stayed unmatched. Germline values: CDR1 DFQATT, CDR2 SNEGSKA (reference sequence). The CDR3 extends over 11 amino acids. CDR3 sequence: CSGDSSIEQYF. CDR3 bases: TGCAGTGGGGACAGTTCCATCGAGCAGTACTTC.

This rearrangement joins TRBV7-9 to TRBJ2-7; possibly TRBD1 for D (5 bases). The CDR3 sequence is 13 residues long. Germline assignment: CDR1 SEHNR and CDR2 FQNEAQ (reference sequence). With 4 bases removed from V and 2 bases from J, the gap between germline ends came to 9 bases. CDR3: CASSSTVAYEQYF. The CDR3 bases are TGTGCCAGCAGCTCGACAGTCGCCTACGAGCAGTACTTC.

This clone was seen just once. The chain links TRBV9 to TRBJ2-3, with 7 bases lining up with TRBD1. CDR1 is SGDLS and CDR2 is YYNGEE in the germline V gene. The CDR3 consists of 15 residues. V lost 3 bases to trimming and J lost 3 bases; unmatched junction nucleotides: 7. This chain's CDR3 is CASSAGTALTDTQYF. The CDR3 DNA sequence: TGTGCCAGCAGCGCCGGGACAGCTTTAACAGATACGCAGTATTTT. The full variable domain, with the rest looked up from reference TRBV9 and TRBJ2-3, is DSGVTQTPKHLITATGQRVTLRCSPRSGDLSVYWYQQSLDQGLQFLIQYYNGEERAKGNILERFSAQQFPDLHSELNLSSLELGDSALYFCASSAGTALTDTQYFGPGTRLTVL.

V and J are TRBV29-1 and TRBJ2-5; either TRBD1 or TRBD2 may fit D (5 bases each). Germline CDR1 and CDR2: SQVTM and ANQGSEA. V shed 0 bases and J shed 4 bases, with 15 bases lying between them. This CDR3 is 15 amino acids long. CDR3 nucleotides: TGCAGCGTTGAAGATCGGGACCGGCCATCAGAGACCCAGTACTTC. Its translation: CSVEDRDRPSETQYF.

Notes on this clone: Other DNA sequences from this sample encode an identical CDR3 as well. The chain's CDR3 is CASSSGSSYNEQFF. CDR3 DNA sequence: TGTGCCAGCAGTTCCGGGAGCTCCTACAATGAGCAGTTCTTC. This chain uses TRBV27 with TRBJ2-1, with D perhaps matching TRBD2 (6 bases). The CDR3 contains 14 residues. Deletions cut 4 bases from V and 0 bases from J, with 7 bases between. The germline CDR1 and CDR2 sequences are MNHEY and SMNVEV (reference sequence).

In DNA form, the CDR3 reads TGTGCCAGCAGCTTAGTGGGGGACAAGGGCAATCAGCCCCAGCATTTT. Translation gives CASSLVGDKGNQPQHF. This chain links TRBV7-9 with TRBJ1-5, with D perhaps TRBD1 (6 bases). With 1 base removed from V and 2 bases from J, the gap between germline ends came to 12 bases. This CDR3 is 16 amino acids long. Germline-derived CDR1 and CDR2 are SEHNR and FQNEAQ (reference sequence).

This chain links TRBV7-2 with TRBJ1-5, with TRBD1 as a possible D gene (6 bases). The CDR3 consists of 15 residues. Germline V gene data show CDR1 as SGHTA and CDR2 as FQGNSA. V was cut by 1 base and J by 2 bases, with 9 bases left in between. The CDR3 region has the DNA TGTGCCAGCAGCTTAGGGGGGCGAGGCAATCAGCCCCAGCATTTT. Translation gives CASSLGGRGNQPQHF.

This chain joins TRBV9 and TRBJ2-5; the match to TRBD1 covers 9 bases. The CDR3 consists of 14 residues. The germline V gene has CDR1 SGDLS and CDR2 YYNGEE. V gave up 0 bases and J gave up 4 bases; unmatched junction bases: 1. CDR3: CASSVGDRVETQYF. For the CDR3, the DNA is TGTGCCAGCAGCGTAGGGGACAGGGTAGAGACCCAGTACTTC.

The count of this clone is one. The rearrangement links TRBV5-1 to TRBJ2-5, with a tentative D call TRBD2 (7 bases). Trimming shortened V by 4 bases and J by 5 bases, and 18 bases separated the two germline ends. The CDR3 extends over 15 amino acids. CDR1 is SGHRS, CDR2 YFSETQ, per germline. The CDR3 region is CASSLGQGGVETQYF. The DNA for the CDR3 is TGCGCCAGCAGCCTCGGACAAGGGGGGGTTGAGACCCAGTACTTC.